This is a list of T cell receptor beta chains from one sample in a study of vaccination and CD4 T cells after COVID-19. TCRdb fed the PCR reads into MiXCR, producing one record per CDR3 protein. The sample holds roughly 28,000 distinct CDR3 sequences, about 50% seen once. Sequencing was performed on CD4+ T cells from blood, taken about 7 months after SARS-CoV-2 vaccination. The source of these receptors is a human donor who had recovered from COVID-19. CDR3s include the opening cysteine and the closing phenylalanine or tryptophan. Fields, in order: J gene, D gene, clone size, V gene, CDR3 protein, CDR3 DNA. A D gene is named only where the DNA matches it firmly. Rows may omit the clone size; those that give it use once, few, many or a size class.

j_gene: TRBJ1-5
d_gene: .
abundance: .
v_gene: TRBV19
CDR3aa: CASSIDYNRVGNQPQHF
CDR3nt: TGTGCCAGTAGTATAGATTACAACCGAGTGGGCAATCAGCCCCAGCATTTT

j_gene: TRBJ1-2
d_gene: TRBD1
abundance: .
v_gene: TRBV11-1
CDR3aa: CASSFGTGSHGYTF
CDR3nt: TGTGCCAGCAGCTTCGGGACAGGCTCGCATGGCTACACCTTC

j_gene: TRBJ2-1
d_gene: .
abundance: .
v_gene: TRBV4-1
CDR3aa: CASSQRPQESSYNEQFF
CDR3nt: TGCGCCAGCAGCCAACGTCCACAGGAGAGCTCCTACAATGAGCAGTTCTTC

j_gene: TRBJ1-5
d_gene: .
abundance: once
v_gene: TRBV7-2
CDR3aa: CASSENWTRGQPQHF
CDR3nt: TGTGCCAGCAGCGAAAATTGGACTAGAGGTCAGCCCCAGCATTTT

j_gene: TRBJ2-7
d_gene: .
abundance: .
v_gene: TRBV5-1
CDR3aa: CASRRESGPYEQYF
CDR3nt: TGCGCCAGCAGGAGAGAGTCTGGGCCCTACGAGCAGTACTTC

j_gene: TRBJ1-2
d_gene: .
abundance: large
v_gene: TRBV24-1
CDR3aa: CATSGRTVEYGYTF
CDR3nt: TGTGCCACCAGTGGGAGGACAGTGGAGTATGGCTACACCTTC

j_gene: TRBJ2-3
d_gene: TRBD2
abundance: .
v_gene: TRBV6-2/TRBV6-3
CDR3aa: CASSYKTSGRAVSTDTQYF
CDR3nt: TGTGCCAGCAGTTACAAGACTAGCGGGAGGGCCGTAAGCACAGATACGCAGTATTTT

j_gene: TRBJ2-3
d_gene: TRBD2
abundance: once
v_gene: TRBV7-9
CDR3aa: CASSPPGLASGTDTQYF
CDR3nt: TGTGCCAGCAGCCCACCGGGACTAGCCTCGGGCACAGATACGCAGTATTTT

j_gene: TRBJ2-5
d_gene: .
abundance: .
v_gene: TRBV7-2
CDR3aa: CASSLGSAQETQYF
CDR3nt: TGTGCCAGCAGCTTAGGGAGCGCCCAAGAGACCCAGTACTTC

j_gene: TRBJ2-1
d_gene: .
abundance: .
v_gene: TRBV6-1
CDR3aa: CASRAGYNEQFF
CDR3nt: TGTGCCAGCAGGGCAGGATACAATGAGCAGTTCTTC

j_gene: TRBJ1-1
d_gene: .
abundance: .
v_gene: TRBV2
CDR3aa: CASSGGLRGTEAFF
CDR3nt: TGTGCCAGCAGTGGTGGACTGCGGGGCACTGAAGCTTTCTTT

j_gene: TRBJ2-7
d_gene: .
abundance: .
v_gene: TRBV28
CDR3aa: CASSLAGTYEQYF
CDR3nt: TGTGCCAGCAGTTTAGCGGGAACATACGAGCAGTACTTC

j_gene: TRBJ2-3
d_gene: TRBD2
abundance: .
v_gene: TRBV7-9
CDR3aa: CASSFSGLAADTQYF
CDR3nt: TGTGCCAGCAGCTTTTCTGGACTAGCGGCCGATACGCAGTATTTT

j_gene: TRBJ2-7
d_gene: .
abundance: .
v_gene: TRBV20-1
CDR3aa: CSGTPLRDSYEQYF
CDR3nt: TGCAGTGGCACGCCCCTGCGGGATTCCTACGAGCAGTACTTC

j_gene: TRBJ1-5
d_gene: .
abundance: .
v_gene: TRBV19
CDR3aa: CASSPRAGTPSNQPQHF
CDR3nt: TGTGCCAGTAGCCCCCGCGCAGGAACACCTAGCAATCAGCCCCAGCATTTT

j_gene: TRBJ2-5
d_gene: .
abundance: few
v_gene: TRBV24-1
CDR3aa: CATSGPLGQETQYF
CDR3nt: TGTGCCACCAGTGGTCCTCTGGGGCAAGAGACCCAGTACTTC

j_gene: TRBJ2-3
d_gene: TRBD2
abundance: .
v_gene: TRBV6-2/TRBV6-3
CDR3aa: CASSYSRLAGPTDTQYF
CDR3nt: TGTGCCAGCAGTTACTCCCGGCTAGCGGGCCCCACAGATACGCAGTATTTT

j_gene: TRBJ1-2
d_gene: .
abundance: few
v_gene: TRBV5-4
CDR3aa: CASSLVGGLNYGYTF
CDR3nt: TGTGCCAGCAGCTTGGTCGGCGGACTTAACTATGGCTACACCTTC

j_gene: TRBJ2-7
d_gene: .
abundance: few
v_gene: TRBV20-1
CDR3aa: CSARDPRSYEQYF
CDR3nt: TGCAGTGCTAGAGACCCCCGGTCCTACGAGCAGTACTTC

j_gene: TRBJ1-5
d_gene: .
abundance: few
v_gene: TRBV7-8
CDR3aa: CASSPWARTRNQPQHF
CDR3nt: TGTGCCAGCAGCCCCTGGGCCCGGACTAGAAATCAGCCCCAGCATTTT

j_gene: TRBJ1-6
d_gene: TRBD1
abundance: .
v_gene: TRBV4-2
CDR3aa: CASSQGTGRSPLHF
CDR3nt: TGTGCCAGCAGCCAAGGGACAGGGAGGTCACCCCTCCACTTT

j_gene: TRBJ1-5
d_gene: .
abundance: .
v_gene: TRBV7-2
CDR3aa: CASSLVGAYSNQPQHF
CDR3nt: TGTGCCAGCAGCTTAGTAGGGGCATATAGCAATCAGCCCCAGCATTTT

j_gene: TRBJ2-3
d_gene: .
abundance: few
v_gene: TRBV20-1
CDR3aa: CSASVRPSTDTQYF
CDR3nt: TGCAGTGCTAGTGTCCGCCCGAGCACAGATACGCAGTATTTT

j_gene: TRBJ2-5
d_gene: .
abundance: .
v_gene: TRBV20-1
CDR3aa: CSAIQETQYF
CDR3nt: TGCAGTGCTATCCAAGAGACCCAGTACTTC

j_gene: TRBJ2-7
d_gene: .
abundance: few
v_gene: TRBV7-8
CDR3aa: CASSPLPEYF
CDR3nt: TGTGCCAGCAGCCCCCTGCCTGAGTACTTC

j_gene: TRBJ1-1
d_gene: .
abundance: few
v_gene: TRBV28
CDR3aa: CASSFMGRESTEAFF
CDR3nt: TGTGCCAGCAGTTTTATGGGCAGGGAAAGCACTGAAGCTTTCTTT

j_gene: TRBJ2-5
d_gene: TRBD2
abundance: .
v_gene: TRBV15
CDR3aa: CATGGGRDGIEETQYF
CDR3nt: TGTGCCACCGGGGGCGGGAGGGATGGAATTGAAGAGACCCAGTACTTC

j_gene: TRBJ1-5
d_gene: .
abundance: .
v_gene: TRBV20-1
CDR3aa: CSANRPQANQPQHF
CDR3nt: TGCAGTGCCAACCGACCCCAGGCCAATCAGCCCCAGCATTTT

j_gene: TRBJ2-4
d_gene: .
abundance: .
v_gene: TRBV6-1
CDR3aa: CASSGTTGPKNIQYF
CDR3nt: TGTGCCAGCAGTGGCACTACAGGGCCCAAAAACATTCAGTACTTC

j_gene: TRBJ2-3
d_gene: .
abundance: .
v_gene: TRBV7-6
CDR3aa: CASSLSTDTQYF
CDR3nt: TGTGCCAGCAGCCTAAGCACAGATACGCAGTATTTT

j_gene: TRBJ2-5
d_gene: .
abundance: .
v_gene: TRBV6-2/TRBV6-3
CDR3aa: CASSNQWRGETQYF
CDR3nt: TGTGCCAGCAGCAACCAGTGGCGCGGGGAGACCCAGTACTTC

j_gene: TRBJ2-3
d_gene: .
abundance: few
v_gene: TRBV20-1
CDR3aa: CSAQTGAERGMMWAQYF
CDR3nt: TGCAGTGCTCAGACAGGGGCGGAGCGGGGGATGATGTGGGCGCAGTATTTT

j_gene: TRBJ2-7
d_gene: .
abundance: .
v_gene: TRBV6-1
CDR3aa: CASSATAYEQYF
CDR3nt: TGTGCCAGCAGTGCGACAGCCTACGAGCAGTACTTC

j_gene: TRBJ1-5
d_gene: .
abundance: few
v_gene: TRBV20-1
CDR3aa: CSASTGDPNQPQHF
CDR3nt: TGCAGTGCCTCAACCGGGGACCCCAATCAGCCCCAGCATTTT

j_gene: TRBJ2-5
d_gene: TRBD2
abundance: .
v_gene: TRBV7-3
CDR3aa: CASSQIAGGEETQYF
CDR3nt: TGTGCCAGCAGTCAAATAGCGGGAGGAGAAGAGACCCAGTACTTC

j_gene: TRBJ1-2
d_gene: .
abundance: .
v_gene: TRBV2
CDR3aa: CASSPIYGYTF
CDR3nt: TGTGCCAGCAGTCCAATCTATGGCTACACCTTC

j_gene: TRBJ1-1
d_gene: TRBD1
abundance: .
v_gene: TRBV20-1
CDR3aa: CSAKNDRVSTEAFF
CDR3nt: TGCAGTGCTAAGAACGACAGGGTCTCGACTGAAGCTTTCTTT

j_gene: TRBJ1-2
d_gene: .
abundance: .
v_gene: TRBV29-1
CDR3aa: CSVGGGHGYTF
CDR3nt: TGCAGCGTTGGTGGGGGCCATGGCTACACCTTC

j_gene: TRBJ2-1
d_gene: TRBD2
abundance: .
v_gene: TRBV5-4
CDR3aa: CASSLARTSGSSYNEQFF
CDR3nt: TGTGCCAGCAGCTTGGCCCGGACTAGCGGGAGCTCCTACAATGAGCAGTTCTTC

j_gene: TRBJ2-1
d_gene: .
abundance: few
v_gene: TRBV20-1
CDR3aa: CSATELAYSYNEQFF
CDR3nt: TGCAGTGCTACTGAACTAGCCTACTCCTACAATGAGCAGTTCTTC

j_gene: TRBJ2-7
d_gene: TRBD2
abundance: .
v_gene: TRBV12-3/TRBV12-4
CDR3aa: CASSLIAGGSGQYF
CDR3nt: TGTGCCAGCAGTTTAATAGCGGGAGGGAGTGGGCAGTACTTC

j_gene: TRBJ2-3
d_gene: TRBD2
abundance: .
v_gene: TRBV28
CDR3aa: CASREGTMNTQYF
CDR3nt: TGTGCCAGCAGGGAGGGGACTATGAATACGCAGTATTTT

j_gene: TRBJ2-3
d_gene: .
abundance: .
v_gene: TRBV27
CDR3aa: CAARSHGTDTQYF
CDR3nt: TGTGCCGCTCGCTCCCACGGGACAGATACGCAGTATTTT

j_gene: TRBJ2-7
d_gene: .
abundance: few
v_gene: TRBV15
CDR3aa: CATSSPRRTVRGRQYF
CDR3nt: TGTGCCACCAGCAGCCCGAGAAGGACAGTCCGAGGTCGGCAGTACTTC

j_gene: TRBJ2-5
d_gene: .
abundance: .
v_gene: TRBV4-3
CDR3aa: CASSQDGRGTQETQYF
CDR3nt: TGCGCCAGCAGCCAAGATGGGCGGGGAACCCAAGAGACCCAGTACTTC

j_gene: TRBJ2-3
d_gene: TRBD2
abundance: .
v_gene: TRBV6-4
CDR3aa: CASSDSAGGSTDTQYF
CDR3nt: TGTGCCAGCAGTGACTCAGCGGGAGGTAGCACAGATACGCAGTATTTT

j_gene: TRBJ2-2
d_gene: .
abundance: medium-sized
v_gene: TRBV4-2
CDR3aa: CASSQEGRETGELFF
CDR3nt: TGTGCCAGCAGCCAAGAGGGCAGGGAGACCGGGGAGCTGTTTTTT

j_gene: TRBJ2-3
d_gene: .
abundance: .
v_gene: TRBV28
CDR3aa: CASSFRLGGLRGDTQYF
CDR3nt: TGTGCCAGCAGTTTTCGGCTCGGGGGGCTGCGGGGAGATACGCAGTATTTT

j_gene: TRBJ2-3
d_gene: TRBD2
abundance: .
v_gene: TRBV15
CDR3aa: CATSRGSGRPNTQYF
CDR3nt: TGTGCCACCAGCAGGGGAAGCGGGAGGCCCAATACGCAGTATTTT

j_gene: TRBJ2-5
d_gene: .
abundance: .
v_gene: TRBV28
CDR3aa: CASSLFTVYQETQYF
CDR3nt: TGTGCCAGCAGTTTATTCACAGTTTACCAAGAGACCCAGTACTTC

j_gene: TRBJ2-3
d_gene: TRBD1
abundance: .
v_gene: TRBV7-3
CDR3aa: CASSLGTGGRNTDTQYF
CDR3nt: TGTGCCAGCAGCCTCGGGACAGGGGGCCGGAACACAGATACGCAGTATTTT

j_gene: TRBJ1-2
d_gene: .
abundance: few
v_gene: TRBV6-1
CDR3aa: CASRRTPQGHGYTF
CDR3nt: TGTGCCAGCAGGCGCACTCCGCAGGGCCATGGCTACACCTTC

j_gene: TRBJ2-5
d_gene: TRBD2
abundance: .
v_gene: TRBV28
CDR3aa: CASGTSGEGETQYF
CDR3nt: TGTGCCAGCGGGACTAGCGGGGAGGGAGAGACCCAGTACTTC

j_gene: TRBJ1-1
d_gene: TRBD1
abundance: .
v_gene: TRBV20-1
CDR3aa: CSASLYDRVTEAFF
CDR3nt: TGCAGTGCTAGCTTGTATGACAGGGTTACTGAAGCTTTCTTT

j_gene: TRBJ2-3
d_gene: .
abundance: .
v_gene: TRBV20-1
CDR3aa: CSARERTGSRGTDTQYF
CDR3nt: TGCAGTGCTAGAGAAAGAACAGGTTCGAGAGGGACAGATACGCAGTATTTT

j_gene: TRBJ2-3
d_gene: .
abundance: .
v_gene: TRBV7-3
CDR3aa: CASSLTRDSSDTQYF
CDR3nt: TGTGCCAGCAGCTTAACCCGGGACTCCTCAGATACGCAGTATTTT

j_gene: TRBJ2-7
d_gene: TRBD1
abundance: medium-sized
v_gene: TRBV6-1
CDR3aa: CASRQGVWLGYEQYF
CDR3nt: TGTGCCAGCAGACAGGGGGTTTGGCTTGGGTACGAGCAGTACTTC

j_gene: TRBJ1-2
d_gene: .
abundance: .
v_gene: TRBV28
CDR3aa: CASTPTPGYGYTF
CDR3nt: TGTGCCAGCACTCCTACCCCCGGCTATGGCTACACCTTC